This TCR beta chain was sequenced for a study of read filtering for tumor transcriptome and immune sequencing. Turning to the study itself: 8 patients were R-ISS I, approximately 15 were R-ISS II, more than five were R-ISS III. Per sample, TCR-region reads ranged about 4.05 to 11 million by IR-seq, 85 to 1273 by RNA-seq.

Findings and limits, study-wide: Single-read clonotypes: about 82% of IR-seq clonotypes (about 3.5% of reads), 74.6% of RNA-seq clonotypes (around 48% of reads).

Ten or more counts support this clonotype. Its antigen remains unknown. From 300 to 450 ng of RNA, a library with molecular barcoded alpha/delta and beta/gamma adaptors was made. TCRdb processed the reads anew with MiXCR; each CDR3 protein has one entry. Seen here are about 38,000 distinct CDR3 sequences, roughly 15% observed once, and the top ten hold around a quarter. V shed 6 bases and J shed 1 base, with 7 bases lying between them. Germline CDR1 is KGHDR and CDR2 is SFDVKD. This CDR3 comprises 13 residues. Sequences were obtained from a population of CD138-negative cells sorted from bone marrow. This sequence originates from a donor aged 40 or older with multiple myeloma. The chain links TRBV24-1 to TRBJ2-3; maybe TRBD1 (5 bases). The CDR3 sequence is CATSKGGTDTQYF. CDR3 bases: TGTGCCACCAGTAAAGGGGGCACAGATACGCAGTATTTT.